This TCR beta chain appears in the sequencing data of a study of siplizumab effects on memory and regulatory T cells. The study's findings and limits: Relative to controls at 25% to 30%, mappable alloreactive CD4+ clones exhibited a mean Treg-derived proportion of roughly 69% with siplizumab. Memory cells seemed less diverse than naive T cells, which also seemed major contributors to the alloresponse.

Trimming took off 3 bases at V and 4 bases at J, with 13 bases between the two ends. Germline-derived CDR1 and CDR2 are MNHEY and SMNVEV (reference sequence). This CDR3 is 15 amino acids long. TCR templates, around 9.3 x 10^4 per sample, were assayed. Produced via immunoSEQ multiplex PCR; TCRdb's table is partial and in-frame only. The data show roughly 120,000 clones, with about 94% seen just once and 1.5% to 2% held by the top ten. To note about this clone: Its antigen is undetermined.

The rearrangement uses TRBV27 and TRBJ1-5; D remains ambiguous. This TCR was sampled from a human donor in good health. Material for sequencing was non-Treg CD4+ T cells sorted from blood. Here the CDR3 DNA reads TGTGCCAGCAGTTTTGAGGGCAGAGCAAATCAGCCCCAGCATTTT. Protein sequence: CASSFEGRANQPQHF.